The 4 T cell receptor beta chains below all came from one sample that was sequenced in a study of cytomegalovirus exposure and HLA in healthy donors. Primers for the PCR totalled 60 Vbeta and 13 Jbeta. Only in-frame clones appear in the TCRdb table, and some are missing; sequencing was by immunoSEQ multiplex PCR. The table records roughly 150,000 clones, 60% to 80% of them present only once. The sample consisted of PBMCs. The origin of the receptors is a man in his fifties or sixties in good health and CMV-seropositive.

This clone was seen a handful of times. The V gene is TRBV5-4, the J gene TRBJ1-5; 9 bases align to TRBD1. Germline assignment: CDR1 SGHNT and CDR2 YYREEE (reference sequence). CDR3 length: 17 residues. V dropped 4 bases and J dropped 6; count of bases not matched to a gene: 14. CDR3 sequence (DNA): TGTGCCAGCAGCCCGAAAACCGGGACAGGGATTATTCAGCCCCAGCATTTT. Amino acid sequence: CASSPKTGTGIIQPQHF.

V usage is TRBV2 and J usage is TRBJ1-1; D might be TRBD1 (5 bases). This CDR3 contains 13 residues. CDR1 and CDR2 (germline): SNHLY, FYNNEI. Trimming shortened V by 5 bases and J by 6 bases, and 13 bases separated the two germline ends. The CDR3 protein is CASSSQGGSEAFF. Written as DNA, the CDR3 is TGTGCCAGCAGTTCCCAGGGTGGGTCTGAAGCTTTCTTT. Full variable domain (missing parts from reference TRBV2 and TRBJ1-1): EPEVTQTPSHQVTQMGQEVILRCVPISNHLYFYWYRQILGQKVEFLVSFYNNEISEKSEIFDDQFSVERPDGSNFTLKIRSTKLEDSAMYFCASSSQGGSEAFFGQGTRLTVV.

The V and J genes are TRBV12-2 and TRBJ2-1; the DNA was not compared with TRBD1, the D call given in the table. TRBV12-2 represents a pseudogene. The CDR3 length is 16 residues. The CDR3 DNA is TGTGCAAGCCCGGGGGGAGCCGGGACAGGGTTAGGTGAGCAGTTCTTC. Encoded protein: CASPGGAGTGLGEQFF.

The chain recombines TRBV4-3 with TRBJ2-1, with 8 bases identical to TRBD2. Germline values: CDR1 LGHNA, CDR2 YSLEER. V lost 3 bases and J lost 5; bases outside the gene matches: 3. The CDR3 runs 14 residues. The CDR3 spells CASSHGGANNEQFF. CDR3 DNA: TGCGCCAGCAGCCACGGGGGGGCAAACAATGAGCAGTTCTTC.